Each of the 24 T cell receptor beta chains below was sequenced from the same sample in a study of human T cells and chemical hapten exposure (dated by TCRdb to about 2021). According to the study, the label for this sample's time point signals: pre-sensitization, week 0. The label giving this sample's treatment or condition can be read as: therapeutic diphenylcyclopropenone sensitization with weekly scalp DPC. Library preparation employed RACE. Sequencing instrument: NextSeq 500. TCRdb applied fastp at Q25 and MiXCR to the public reads, then kept only in-frame beta chains. Rows with a matching CDR3 protein are joined into one entry that keeps the most common DNA and genes. Present in this sample are 45,000 to 60,000 distinct CDR3 sequences, roughly 8.8% of which were seen just once. 13% to 15% of the sample lies in the top ten. This specimen was whole blood, taken in connection with sensitization to the hapten diphenylcyclopropenone (DPC). Source of these receptors: a woman aged 40 to 50 with alopecia areata. Some clones in this sample may be carry-over from other donors' samples.

This clonotype was observed many times. The chain employs TRBV28 and TRBJ2-7; D unresolved. Germline loops: CDR1 MDHEN, CDR2 SYDVKM. The CDR3 contains 15 residues. Trimming removed 2 bases at V and 0 bases at J, with 11 bases between. Here the CDR3 reads CASSLRHTSSYEQYF. The CDR3 nucleotides read TGTGCCAGCAGTTTACGGCACACAAGCTCCTACGAGCAGTACTTC.

The CDR3 region has the DNA TGTGCCAGCAGGCCGGGGCTCACCTACGAGCAGTACTTC. Translated, it gives CASRPGLTYEQYF. The genes are TRBV28 and TRBJ2-7; D is tentatively TRBD1 or TRBD2 (5 bases each). With 6 bases removed from V and 2 bases from J, the gap between germline ends came to 11 bases. CDR1 and CDR2 (germline): MDHEN, SYDVKM. The CDR3 contains 13 residues.

Of note for this clonotype: The germline gene is not matched at one end of the junction; a read error may be the cause. The chain uses TRBV7-8 and TRBJ1-5, with TRBD1 identical over 7 bases. The CDR3 spans 16 residues. CDR1 and CDR2 from the germline V gene are SGHVS and FQNEAQ. CDR3 residues: CASSPKQGPLNQPRHF. CDR3 coding DNA: TGTGCCAGCAGCCCAAAACAGGGGCCCCTCAATCAGCCCCGGCATTTT.

This clonotype showed up just a few times. This chain links TRBV4-2 with TRBJ2-3, with a tentative D call TRBD1 (6 bases). V lost 3 bases and J 8 bases, leaving 12 bases between the germline ends. Germline V CDR1 and CDR2: LGHNA, YNFKEQ. This CDR3 has 13 amino acids. The CDR3 region has the DNA TGTGCCAGCAGCCAGAACAGGGCTGGTACGCAGTATTTT. Amino acid sequence: CASSQNRAGTQYF.

A word on this clonotype: A much larger clone is a single base away; this may be a read error. This sequence joins TRBV3-1 and TRBJ2-5; D tentatively fits TRBD1 or TRBD2 (6 bases each). Germline V CDR1 and CDR2: LGHDT, YNNKEL (reference sequence). V was trimmed by 1 base and J by 5 bases, leaving 11 bases between them. This CDR3 has 14 amino acids. The DNA of the CDR3 is TGTGCCAGCAGCCAAGTGGGGGGCCCGGAGACCCAGTACTTC. This codes for CASSQVGGPETQYF.

This chain connects TRBV3-1 to TRBJ1-2; possibly TRBD1 for D (6 bases). CDR1 is LGHDT and CDR2 is YNNKEL in the germline V gene (reference sequence). With 4 bases removed from V and 6 bases from J, the gap between germline ends came to 15 bases. The CDR3 runs to 14 residues. CDR3 in amino acids: CASSPRGTRNGYTF. Here the CDR3 DNA reads TGTGCCAGCAGCCCGCGAGGGACAAGGAATGGCTACACCTTC.

The CDR3 reads CASSVGGGNSPLHF. DNA for the CDR3: TGTGCCAGCAGCGTAGGAGGGGGGAATTCACCCCTCCACTTT. The chain is built from TRBV9 and TRBJ1-6; D might be TRBD1 (6 bases). Deletions cut 0 bases from V and 7 bases from J, with 8 bases between. The CDR3 covers 14 residues. CDR1 is SGDLS and CDR2 is YYNGEE in the germline V gene.

This clonotype was picked up many times. The V gene is TRBV20-1, the J gene TRBJ2-3; no definite D call. This CDR3 has 12 residues. The ends were cut back, 0 bases at V and 5 bases at J, with 6 bases in the middle. Germline V gives CDR1 DFQATT, CDR2 SNEGSKA (reference sequence). The DNA for the CDR3 is TGCAGTGCTAGAGAGGTCGGAGATACGCAGTATTTT. Its translation is CSAREVGDTQYF.

The chain has TRBV5-5 and TRBJ2-1; D might be TRBD2 (6 bases). The CDR3 length is 13 residues. Trimming cost V 9 bases and J 9 bases, with 19 bases left between them. Per the germline V gene, CDR1 is SGHKS and CDR2 is YYEKEE (reference sequence). The CDR3 protein is CATWGLPPSEQFF. The CDR3 DNA sequence: TGTGCCACCTGGGGACTGCCCCCAAGTGAGCAGTTCTTC.

Concerning this clonotype itself: A much larger clone differs by one base, so this may be a read error. The rearrangement joins TRBV28 to TRBJ2-7; D not resolved. CDR3 length: 14 residues. Germline V CDR1 and CDR2: MDHEN, SYDVKM. The CDR3 coding sequence is TGTGTCAGCAGTTTTATTGGCGTTGGCGACGAGCAGTACTTC. It is translated as CVSSFIGVGDEQYF.

This clonotype turned up a few times. This chain connects TRBV7-2 to TRBJ2-7; 8 bases fit TRBD2. The trim removed 6 bases at V and 1 base at J, leaving 8 bases unmatched. There are 15 residues in the CDR3. Per germline, CDR1 SGHTA and CDR2 FQGNSA. The CDR3 DNA sequence: TGTGCCAGCAGGCAAAACAGCGGGGGTTCCTACGAGCAGTACTTC. Translated, it gives CASRQNSGGSYEQYF.

V gene TRBV12-3 or TRBV12-4 combines with J gene TRBJ1-2; no clear D gene. The CDR3 sequence is 13 residues long. V lost 3 bases and J 4 bases, leaving 9 bases between the germline ends. The DNA of the CDR3 is TGTGCCAGCAGTTTGGACTCCAGCTATGGCTACACCTTC. Its protein product is CASSLDSSYGYTF.

This clonotype was counted many times. J is TRBJ2-1 and V is TRBV4-3; 14 nucleotides align to TRBD2. With V trimmed by 4 bases and J by 3 bases, 2 bases remained unmatched. The V gene's germline CDR1 is LGHNA and CDR2 YSLEER. The length of the CDR3 is 16 residues. CDR3 region: CASSLGTSGGYNEQFF. The CDR3 DNA is TGCGCCAGCAGCCTCGGGACTAGCGGGGGCTACAATGAGCAGTTCTTC.

CDR3 amino acids: CASSEAGRETQYF. The CDR3 DNA is TGTGCCAGCAGTGAAGCAGGGCGAGAGACCCAGTACTTC. The V and J genes are TRBV2 and TRBJ2-5; D ambiguous. In germline, CDR1 is SNHLY, CDR2 FYNNEI. The CDR3 is made up of 13 amino acids. Trimming took off 0 bases at V and 4 bases at J, with 6 bases between the two ends.

This clonotype was seen many times. Written as DNA, the CDR3 is TGTGCCAGCAGCCTTCAAGAGACCCAGTACTTC. Protein sequence: CASSLQETQYF. The V call is TRBV4-2, the J call TRBJ2-5; D gene unclear. V dropped 4 bases and J dropped 2 bases, with 2 bases sitting between them. The CDR3 is made up of 11 amino acids. Germline V gene sequence: CDR1 LGHNA, CDR2 YNFKEQ.

This clonotype came up many times. The J gene is TRBJ1-3, the V gene TRBV12-3 or TRBV12-4; D unclear. V shed 7 bases and J shed 0 bases, with 10 bases lying between them. This CDR3 has 14 amino acids. For the CDR3, the DNA is TGTGCCAGCACTGCCGTTTCCTCTGGAAACACCATATATTTT. It translates to CASTAVSSGNTIYF.

This chain links TRBV7-8 with TRBJ1-1; possibly TRBD1 for D (6 bases). The CDR3 sequence is 14 residues long. The V gene lost 5 bases and the J gene lost 6 bases, with 16 bases spanning the gap. Germline V gene sequence: CDR1 SGHVS, CDR2 FQNEAQ. DNA of the CDR3: TGTGCCAGCAGCCCATGGGCAGGGGCTCCTGAAGCTTTCTTT. Translating it yields CASSPWAGAPEAFF. Together with reference TRBV7-8 and TRBJ1-1, the CDR3 gives the full variable domain: GAGVSQSPRYKVAKRGQDVALRCDPISGHVSLFWYQQALGQGPEFLTYFQNEAQLDKSGLPSDRFFAERPEGSVSTLKIQRTQQEDSAVYLCASSPWAGAPEAFFGQGTRLTVV.

This clonotype was counted at least ten times. V and J are TRBV9 and TRBJ1-1; D call uncertain. Deletions cut 4 bases from V and 0 bases from J, with 16 bases between. This CDR3 has 16 amino acids. Germline CDR1 is SGDLS and CDR2 is YYNGEE. For the CDR3, the DNA is TGTGCCAGCAGCTCATCAACGACACGTATGAACACTGAAGCTTTCTTT. It yields the protein CASSSSTTRMNTEAFF.

This clonotype was seen many times. J is TRBJ2-5 and V is TRBV3-1; 14 bases align to TRBD2. The germline gives CDR1 LGHDT, CDR2 YNNKEL (reference sequence). The CDR3 sequence is 18 residues long. Trimming cost V 0 bases and J 3 bases; bases outside gene matches: 6. DNA of the CDR3: TGTGCCAGCAGCCAAGATGGGACTAGCGGGGGACAGGAAGAGACCCAGTACTTC. Its protein product is CASSQDGTSGGQEETQYF.

This chain connects TRBV6-5 to TRBJ1-1, with D hard to call. V lost 6 bases and J lost 2, with 13 bases in between. The germline V gene has CDR1 MNHEY and CDR2 SVGAGI. The CDR3 loop spans 14 amino acids. This chain's CDR3 is CASRLSYENTEAFF. The CDR3 DNA follows: TGTGCCAGCAGGTTGTCTTACGAAAACACTGAAGCTTTCTTT.

This clonotype was observed many times. This chain connects TRBV20-1 to TRBJ2-7; D unclear. Trimming stripped 0 bases from V and 6 bases from J, with 12 bases between. Germline V gives CDR1 DFQATT, CDR2 SNEGSKA (reference sequence). The CDR3 covers 13 residues. The CDR3 coding sequence is TGCAGTGCTAGAGATGGCAGATCGGCCGAGCAGTACTTC. Translating it yields CSARDGRSAEQYF.

This clonotype was counted ten times or more. The chain joins TRBV6-4 to TRBJ2-3; D is perhaps TRBD2 (6 bases). This CDR3 has 15 residues. Germline V gene data show CDR1 as MRHNA and CDR2 as SNTAGT. The germline V and J ends were trimmed by 3 bases and 7 bases, with 17 bases remaining between them. The CDR3: CASSELAAGLNTQYF. CDR3 DNA: TGTGCCAGCAGTGAATTAGCGGCCGGTTTGAATACGCAGTATTTT.

This clonotype was detected only a few times. The chain links TRBV20-1 to TRBJ2-6, with 7 bases fitting TRBD1. The junction had 9 bases not matched to a gene; V was cut back by 0 bases and J by 1 base. The CDR3 has 18 amino acids. Germline lookup yields CDR1 DFQATT and CDR2 SNEGSKA (reference sequence). DNA for the CDR3: TGCAGTGCTAGAGATTGGGCAGGGGGATCATCTGGGGCCAACGTCCTGACTTTC. It is translated as CSARDWAGGSSGANVLTF.

Regarding this clonotype: One base away lies a much larger clone, so this may be a sequencing read error. The conserved phenylalanine or tryptophan normally closing the CDR3 is absent here, so this likely arose from a read error. The V gene is TRBV6-4, the J gene TRBJ1-2, with D perhaps matching TRBD1 (6 bases). V lost 6 bases and J 8 bases, leaving 13 bases between the germline ends. Per the germline V gene, CDR1 is MRHNA and CDR2 is SNTAGT. CDR3 size: 12 residues. CDR3 in amino acids: CASRLGGVGYTS. Written as DNA, the CDR3 is TGTGCCAGCAGACTAGGGGGTGTCGGCTACACCTCC.